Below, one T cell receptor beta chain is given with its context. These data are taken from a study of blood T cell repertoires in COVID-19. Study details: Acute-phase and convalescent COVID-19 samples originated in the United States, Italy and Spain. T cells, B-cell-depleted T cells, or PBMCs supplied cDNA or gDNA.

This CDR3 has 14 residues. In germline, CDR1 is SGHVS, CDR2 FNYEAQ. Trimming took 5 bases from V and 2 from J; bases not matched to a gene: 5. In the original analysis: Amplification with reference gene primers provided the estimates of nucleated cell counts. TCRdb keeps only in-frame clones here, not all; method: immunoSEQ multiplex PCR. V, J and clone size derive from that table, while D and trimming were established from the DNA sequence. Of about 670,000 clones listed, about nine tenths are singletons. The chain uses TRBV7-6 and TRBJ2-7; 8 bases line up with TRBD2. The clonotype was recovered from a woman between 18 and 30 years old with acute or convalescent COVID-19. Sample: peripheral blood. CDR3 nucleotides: TGTGCCAGCAGCGCCTCGGGGGGGACCTACGAGCAGTACTTC. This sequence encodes CASSASGGTYEQYF.